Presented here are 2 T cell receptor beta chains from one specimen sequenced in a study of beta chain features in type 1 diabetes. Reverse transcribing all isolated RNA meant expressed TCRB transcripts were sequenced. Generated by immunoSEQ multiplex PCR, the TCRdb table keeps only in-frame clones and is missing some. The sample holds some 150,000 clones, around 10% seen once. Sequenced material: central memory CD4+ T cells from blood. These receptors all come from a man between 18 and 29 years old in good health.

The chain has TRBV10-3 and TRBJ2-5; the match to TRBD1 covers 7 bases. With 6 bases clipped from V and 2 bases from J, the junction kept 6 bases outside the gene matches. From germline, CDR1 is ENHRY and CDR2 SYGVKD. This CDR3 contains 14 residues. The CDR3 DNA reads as TGTGCCATCAGAGCAGGGGGTCATCAAGAGACCCAGTACTTC. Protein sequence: CAIRAGGHQETQYF.

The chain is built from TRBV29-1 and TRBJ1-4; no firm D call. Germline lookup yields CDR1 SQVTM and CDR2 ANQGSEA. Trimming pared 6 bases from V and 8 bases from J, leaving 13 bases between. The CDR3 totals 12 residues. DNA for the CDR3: TGCAGCGTCTCAGGCGCCGAAGAAAAACTGTTTTTT. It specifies CSVSGAEEKLFF.